This TCR beta chain is from a study of cytomegalovirus exposure and HLA in healthy donors. CDR3 length equals 14 residues. Germline CDR1 SGHRS, CDR2 YFSETQ. The V and J ends lost 1 base and 4 bases respectively, with 11 bases between them. The study ran its PCR with 60 Vbeta and 13 Jbeta primers. Sequencing was performed with immunoSEQ multiplex PCR; in TCRdb, only in-frame clones are kept and a portion is missing. The data contain 85,000 to 130,000 clones, around 74% of them singletons. This clonotype was sampled from a male donor in good health and CMV-seropositive. The chain is built from TRBV5-1 and TRBJ1-1; tentative D call: TRBD1 (5 bases). Specimen: PBMCs. CDR3 bases: TGCGCCAGCAGCTTGTGGGGTAGGGGCACTGAAGCTTTCTTT. Translating gives CASSLWGRGTEAFF. The full variable domain, rest sourced from reference TRBV5-1 and TRBJ1-1, is KAGVTQTPRYLIKTRGQQVTLSCSPISGHRSVSWYQQTPGQGLQFLFEYFSETQRNKGNFPGRFSGRQFSNSRSEMNVSTLELGDSALYLCASSLWGRGTEAFFGQGTRLTVV.